These 9 T cell receptor beta chains came from one sample sequenced in a study of T cell responses to AZD1222 COVID-19 vaccine. Some clones are missing from TCRdb's copy, which holds only in-frame ones; the method was immunoSEQ multiplex PCR. Here the sample spans over 85,000 clones, 65% to 85% being singletons. Here the sequenced sample was peripheral blood, taken 28 days after the second AZD1222 dose. These receptors all come from an adult who received the AZD1222 COVID-19 vaccine.

The CDR3 sequence is CASSVSINTEAFF. CDR3 DNA sequence: TGTGCCAGCAGTGTTTCGATAAACACTGAAGCTTTCTTT. V usage is TRBV6-4 and J usage is TRBJ1-1, with D unresolved. The germline CDR1 and CDR2 sequences are MRHNA and SNTAGT. CDR3 length: 13 residues. Trimming took off 4 bases at V and 2 bases at J, with 8 bases between the two ends.

This chain uses TRBV14 with TRBJ1-3; D unclear. The CDR3 has 13 residues. Germline V gene lookup returns CDR1 SGHDN and CDR2 FVKESK. V was clipped by 7 bases and J by 2 bases, with 9 bases between them. Here the CDR3 DNA reads TGTGCCAGCACGAGTCGAGCTGGAAACACCATATATTTT. Translated: CASTSRAGNTIYF.

The chain couples TRBV7-9 to TRBJ2-5; 7 bases are shared with TRBD1. Germline CDR1 reads SEHNR; CDR2 reads FQNEAQ (reference sequence). The CDR3 totals 16 residues. The trim removed 4 bases at V and 1 base at J, leaving 9 bases unmatched. In DNA, the CDR3 is TGTGCCAGCAGCTCGCCCCCCCAGGGGGTCCAAGAGACCCAGTACTTC. This encodes CASSSPPQGVQETQYF.

The chain joins TRBV6-2 or TRBV6-3 to TRBJ1-2; 8 bases match TRBD1. Germline V lookup: CDR1 MNHEY, CDR2 SVGEGT. The V gene end was trimmed by 5 bases and the J gene end by 4 bases; junction bases not matched to a gene: 9. The CDR3 loop spans 15 amino acids. CDR3 DNA sequence: TGTGCCAGCAGTACCTGGACAGGGTCCGGCTATGGCTACACCTTC. This encodes CASSTWTGSGYGYTF.

This clone has a single count. This chain joins TRBV5-1 and TRBJ2-7; tentative D call: TRBD2 (7 bases). V was shortened by 5 bases and J by 3 bases, with 15 bases between the two germline ends. The CDR3 is 14 residues long. Per the germline V gene, CDR1 is SGHRS and CDR2 is YFSETQ. The CDR3 reads CASRPWGGLYEQYF. The CDR3 DNA is TGCGCCAGCAGACCCTGGGGGGGGCTCTACGAGCAGTACTTC.

The J gene is TRBJ2-7, the V gene TRBV6-5; D is perhaps TRBD2 (5 bases). Trimming took off 0 bases at V and 6 bases at J, with 18 bases between the two ends. The CDR3 loop spans 16 amino acids. CDR1 is MNHEY, CDR2 SVGAGI, per germline. CDR3 DNA sequence: TGTGCCAGCAGTTACTCGAGATCCGGGGATAGTCCCGAGCAGTACTTC. Amino acids: CASSYSRSGDSPEQYF.

This clone appeared a few times. This chain uses TRBV10-3 with TRBJ2-7, with 9 nucleotides matching TRBD1. The CDR3 covers 16 residues. With 3 bases clipped from V and 2 bases from J, the junction kept 8 bases outside the gene matches. Germline V lookup: CDR1 ENHRY, CDR2 SYGVKD. In DNA form, the CDR3 reads TGTGCCATCAGTGAATCCGACAGGGGGAAACCCTACGAGCAGTACTTC. Translating it yields CAISESDRGKPYEQYF.

The chain couples TRBV4-2 to TRBJ1-1; 10 bases match TRBD1. Trimming took 2 bases from V and 1 from J; bases not matched to a gene: 4. The germline CDR1 and CDR2 sequences are LGHNA and YNFKEQ. The CDR3 loop spans 16 amino acids. In DNA, the CDR3 is TGTGCCAGCAGCCAAAGGGACAGGGGCCCGAACACTGAAGCTTTCTTT. Translated, it gives CASSQRDRGPNTEAFF.

The chain has TRBV2 and TRBJ1-2; tentatively, D is TRBD1 (5 bases). CDR1 and CDR2 (germline): SNHLY, FYNNEI. The CDR3 runs to 13 residues. Trimming removed 4 bases at V and 8 bases at J, with 14 bases between. The CDR3 loop reads CASSAIGAWGYTF. CDR3 bases: TGTGCCAGCAGTGCAATCGGGGCATGGGGCTACACCTTC.